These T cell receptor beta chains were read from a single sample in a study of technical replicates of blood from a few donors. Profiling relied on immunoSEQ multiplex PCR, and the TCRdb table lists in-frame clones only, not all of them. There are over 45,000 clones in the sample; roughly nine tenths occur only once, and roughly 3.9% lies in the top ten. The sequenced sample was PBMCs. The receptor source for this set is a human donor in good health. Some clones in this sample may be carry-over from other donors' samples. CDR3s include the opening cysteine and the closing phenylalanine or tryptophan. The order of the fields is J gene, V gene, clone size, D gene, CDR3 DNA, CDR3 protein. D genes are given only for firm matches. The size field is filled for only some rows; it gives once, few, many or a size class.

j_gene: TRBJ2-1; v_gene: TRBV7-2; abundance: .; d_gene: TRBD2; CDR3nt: TGTGCCAGCAGCAAAGGACTAGCGGGATCAAGGGAGCAGTTCTTC; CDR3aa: CASSKGLAGSREQFF
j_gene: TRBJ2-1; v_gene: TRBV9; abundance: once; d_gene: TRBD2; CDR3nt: TGTGCCAGCAGCGTAGGGAGACTAGCGTACAATGAGCAGTTCTTC; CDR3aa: CASSVGRLAYNEQFF
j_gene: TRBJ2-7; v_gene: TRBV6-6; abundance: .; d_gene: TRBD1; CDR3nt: TGTGCCAGCAGACAATCCGGGACAGCCTACGAGCAGTACTTC; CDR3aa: CASRQSGTAYEQYF
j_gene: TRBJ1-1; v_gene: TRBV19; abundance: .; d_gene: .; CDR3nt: TGTGCCAGTAGTGAGACAGGAGTCAACACTGAAGCTTTCTTT; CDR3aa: CASSETGVNTEAFF
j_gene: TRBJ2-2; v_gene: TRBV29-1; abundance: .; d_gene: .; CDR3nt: TGCAGCGTTCCCGGCGGGGAGCTGTTTTTT; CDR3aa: CSVPGGELFF
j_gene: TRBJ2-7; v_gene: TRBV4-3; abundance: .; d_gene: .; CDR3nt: TGCGCCAGCAGCCAAACCCTGGCCTCCTACGAGCAGTACTTC; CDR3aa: CASSQTLASYEQYF
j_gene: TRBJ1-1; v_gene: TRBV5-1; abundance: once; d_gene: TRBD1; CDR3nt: TGCGCCAGCAGCCCTATGACAGGGGTGGAAACTGAAGCTTTCTTT; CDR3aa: CASSPMTGVETEAFF
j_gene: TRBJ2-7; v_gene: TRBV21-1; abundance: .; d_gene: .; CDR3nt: TGTGCCAGCAGCGCCGGGGGGGCGGCCAACCACTCCTACGAGCAGTACTTC; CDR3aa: CASSAGGAANHSYEQYF
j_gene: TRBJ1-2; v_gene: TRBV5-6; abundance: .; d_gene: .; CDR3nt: TGTGCCAGCAGCTCGGGTTTATTTAACTATGGCTACACCTTC; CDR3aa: CASSSGLFNYGYTF
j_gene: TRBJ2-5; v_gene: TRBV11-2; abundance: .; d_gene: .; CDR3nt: TGTGCCAGCAGCCTCCGGGAGACCCAGTACTTC; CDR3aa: CASSLRETQYF
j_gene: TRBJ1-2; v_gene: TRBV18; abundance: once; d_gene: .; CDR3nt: TGTGCCAGCTCACCAGGGGGGGCGCCTGGCTACACCTTC; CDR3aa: CASSPGGAPGYTF
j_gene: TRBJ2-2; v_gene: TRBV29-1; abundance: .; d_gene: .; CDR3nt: TGCAGCGTTGAAGCAGGGGTGACCGGGGAGCTGTTTTTT; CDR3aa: CSVEAGVTGELFF
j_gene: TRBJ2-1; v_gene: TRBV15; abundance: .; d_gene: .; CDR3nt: TGTGCCACCAGCCCCCACCCTGGGCCTTACAATGAGCAGTTCTTC; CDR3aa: CATSPHPGPYNEQFF
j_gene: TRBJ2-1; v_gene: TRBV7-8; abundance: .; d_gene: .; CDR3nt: TGTGCCAGCAGCTGGTTAGGCGGCTACAATGAGCAGTTCTTC; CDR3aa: CASSWLGGYNEQFF
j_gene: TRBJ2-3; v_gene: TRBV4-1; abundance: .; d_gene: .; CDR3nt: TGCGCCAGCAGCCAAGAGGGGGGAGAGTGGCAAGATACGCAGTATTTT; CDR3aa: CASSQEGGEWQDTQYF
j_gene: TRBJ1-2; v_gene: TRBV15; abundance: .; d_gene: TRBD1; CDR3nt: TGTGCCACCAGCACTAGGACGACAGGGGATGGCTACACCTTC; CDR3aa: CATSTRTTGDGYTF
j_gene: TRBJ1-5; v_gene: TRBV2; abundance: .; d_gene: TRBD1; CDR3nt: TGTGCCAGCAGTGAACAGGGGACAGCGAGCAATCAGCCCCAGCATTTT; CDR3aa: CASSEQGTASNQPQHF
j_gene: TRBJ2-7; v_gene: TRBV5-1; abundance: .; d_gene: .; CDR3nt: TGCGCCAGCAGCTTAATGGGTAACAGTTGGTACGAGCAGTACTTC; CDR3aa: CASSLMGNSWYEQYF
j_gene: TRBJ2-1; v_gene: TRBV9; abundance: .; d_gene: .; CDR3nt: TGTGCCAGCAGCGTCAGGGATGACAATGAGCAGTTCTTC; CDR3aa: CASSVRDDNEQFF
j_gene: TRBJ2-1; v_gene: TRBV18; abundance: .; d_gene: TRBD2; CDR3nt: TGTGCCAGCTCGCGAGGGACTAGCGGGTTCTACAATGAGCAGTTCTTC; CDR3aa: CASSRGTSGFYNEQFF
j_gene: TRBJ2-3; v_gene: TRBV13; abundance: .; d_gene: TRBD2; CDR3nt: TGTGCCAGCAGCTTACGGGGGGGTCAAACAGATACGCAGTATTTT; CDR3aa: CASSLRGGQTDTQYF
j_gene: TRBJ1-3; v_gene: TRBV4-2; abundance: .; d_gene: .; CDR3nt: TGTGCCAGCAGCCCCTCAGGAATCTCTGGAAACACCATATATTTT; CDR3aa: CASSPSGISGNTIYF
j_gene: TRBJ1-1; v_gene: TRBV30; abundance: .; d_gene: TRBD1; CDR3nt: TGTGCCTGGAGGGACAGGGACACTGAAGCTTTCTTT; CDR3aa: CAWRDRDTEAFF
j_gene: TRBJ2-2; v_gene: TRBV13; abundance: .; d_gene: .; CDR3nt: TGTGCCAGCAGCTTATATGGGACAACTCAACGTACCACCGGGGAGCTGTTTTTT; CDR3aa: CASSLYGTTQRTTGELFF
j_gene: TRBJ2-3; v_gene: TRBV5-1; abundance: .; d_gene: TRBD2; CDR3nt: TGCGCCAGCAGCTTTAGCGGGAGACCAGATACGCAGTATTTT; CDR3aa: CASSFSGRPDTQYF
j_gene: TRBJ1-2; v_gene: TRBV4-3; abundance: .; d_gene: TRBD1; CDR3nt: TGCGCCAGCAGCCAAGATCGCGGCACAGGGGCTAACTATGGCTACACCTTC; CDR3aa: CASSQDRGTGANYGYTF
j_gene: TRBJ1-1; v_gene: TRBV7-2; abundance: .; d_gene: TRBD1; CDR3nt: TGTGCCAGCAGCTTCGGACAGGCAGGGAACACTGAAGCTTTCTTT; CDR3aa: CASSFGQAGNTEAFF
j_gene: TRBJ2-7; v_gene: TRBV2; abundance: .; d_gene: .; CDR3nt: TGTGCCAGCAGTGGAGAACCCTACGAGCAGTACTTC; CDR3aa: CASSGEPYEQYF
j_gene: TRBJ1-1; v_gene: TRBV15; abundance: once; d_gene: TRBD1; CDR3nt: TGTGCCACCAGCAGAGACCGGGACAGGGATCAGACTGAAGCTTTCTTT; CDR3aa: CATSRDRDRDQTEAFF
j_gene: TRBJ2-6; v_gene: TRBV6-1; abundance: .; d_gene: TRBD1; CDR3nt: TGTGCCAGCAGTGTATTGGGACAGATTATCTCTGGGGCCAACGTCCTGACTTTC; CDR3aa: CASSVLGQIISGANVLTF
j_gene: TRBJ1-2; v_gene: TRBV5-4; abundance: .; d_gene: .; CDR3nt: TGTGCCAGCAGCTACGACAGGTTTAACTATGGCTACACCTTC; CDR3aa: CASSYDRFNYGYTF
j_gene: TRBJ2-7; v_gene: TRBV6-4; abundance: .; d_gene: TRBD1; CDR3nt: TGTGCCAGCAGTGCCGTACAGGGGATCCACGAGCAGTACTTC; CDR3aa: CASSAVQGIHEQYF
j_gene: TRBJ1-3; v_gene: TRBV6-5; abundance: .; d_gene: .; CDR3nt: TGTGCCAGCAGTTACTCCTCGGGCTCTGGAAACACCATATATTTT; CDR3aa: CASSYSSGSGNTIYF
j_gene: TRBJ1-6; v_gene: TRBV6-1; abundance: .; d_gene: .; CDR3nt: TGTGCCAGCAGTGACCGACAAACAACCTATAATTCACCCCTCCACTTT; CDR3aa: CASSDRQTTYNSPLHF
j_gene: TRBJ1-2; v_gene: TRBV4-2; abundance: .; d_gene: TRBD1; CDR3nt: TGTGCCAGCAGCTTAACGGACAGGGGTGGCTATGGCTACACCTTC; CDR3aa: CASSLTDRGGYGYTF
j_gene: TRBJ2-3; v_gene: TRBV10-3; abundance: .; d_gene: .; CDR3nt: TGTGCCGTACAGAGCACAGATACGCAGTATTTT; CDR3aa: CAVQSTDTQYF
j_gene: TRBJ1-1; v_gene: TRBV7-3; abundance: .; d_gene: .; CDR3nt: TGTGCCAGCCGGGGGGTGAACACTGAAGCTTTCTTT; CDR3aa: CASRGVNTEAFF
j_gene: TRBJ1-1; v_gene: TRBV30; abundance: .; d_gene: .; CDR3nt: TGTGCCTGGACAGAAGGTCGCATGCGGACTGAAGCTTTCTTT; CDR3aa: CAWTEGRMRTEAFF
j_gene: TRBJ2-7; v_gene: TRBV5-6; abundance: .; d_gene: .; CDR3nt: TGTGCCAGCAGCCGGAGCTACGAGCAGTACTTC; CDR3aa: CASSRSYEQYF